The 30 T cell receptor beta chains given below trace back to one sample, sequenced in a study of beta chain features in type 1 diabetes. Study observations and caveats: Type 1 diabetes patients had TCRB CDR3s that were shorter (moderately but significantly so) in all four CD4+ subsets.

No antigen has been identified for these receptors. Expressed TCRB transcripts were sequenced because the isolated RNA had all been reverse transcribed beforehand. Profiling relied on immunoSEQ multiplex PCR, and the TCRdb table lists in-frame clones only, not all of them. The sample carries 310,000 or so clones, approximately 15% recorded once. The sample was naive CD4+ T cells from blood. The origin of the receptors is a man between 18 and 29 years old with type 1 diabetes.

This clone was observed a few times. J is TRBJ2-5 and V is TRBV19; D is uncertain. Germline CDR1 reads LNHDA; CDR2 reads SQIVND (reference sequence). CDR3 length equals 13 residues. Trimming pared 3 bases from V and 2 bases from J, leaving 7 bases between. CDR3 in amino acids: CASSIARQETQYF. DNA for the CDR3: TGTGCCAGTAGTATTGCGAGGCAAGAGACCCAGTACTTC.

V usage is TRBV7-2 and J usage is TRBJ2-7, with D possibly being TRBD1 (6 bases). CDR3 length: 14 residues. The V end was cut by 2 bases, the J end by 0 bases, with 8 bases between. CDR1 is SGHTA and CDR2 is FQGNSA in the germline V gene. CDR3 sequence: CASSLRQASYEQYF. The CDR3 bases are TGTGCCAGCAGCTTAAGACAGGCCTCCTACGAGCAGTACTTC.

The chain recombines TRBV6-6 with TRBJ2-7, with D tentatively TRBD1 (6 bases). The CDR3 has 14 amino acids. The germline V gene encodes CDR1 MNHNY and CDR2 SVGAGI (reference sequence). V gave up 5 bases and J gave up 5 bases, with 16 bases separating them. CDR3: CASSAAGEWNEQYF. CDR3 bases: TGTGCCAGCAGTGCCGCAGGGGAGTGGAACGAGCAGTACTTC.

This clone was counted a few times. The chain uses TRBV6-6 and TRBJ2-5, with 8 bases lining up with TRBD2. The length of the CDR3 is 10 residues. J was trimmed by 13 bases and V by 9 bases; bases with no gene match: 7. CDR1 is MNHNY, CDR2 SVGAGI, per germline (reference sequence). CDR3 coding DNA: TGTGCCAGTACCGGGACTAGTTCGTACTTC. Translation gives CASTGTSSYF.

This clone was seen a handful of times. The gene calls are TRBV4-3 and TRBJ2-3, with 12 bases identical to TRBD2. V was pared by 3 bases and J by 2 bases, with 9 bases of the junction left unmatched. Germline V gene lookup returns CDR1 LGHNA and CDR2 YSLEER. This CDR3 is built from 18 residues. The CDR3 loop is CASSHWETSGGITDTQYF. The CDR3, as DNA: TGCGCCAGCAGCCATTGGGAAACTAGCGGGGGGATCACAGATACGCAGTATTTT.

The chain employs TRBV10-3 and TRBJ2-5; a possible D gene is TRBD2 (5 bases). Germline values: CDR1 ENHRY, CDR2 SYGVKD. V lost 4 bases and J lost 2, with 8 bases in between. The CDR3 length is 13 residues. The CDR3 sequence: CAISVGRQETQYF. In nucleotides, the CDR3 is TGTGCCATCAGTGTGGGGAGACAAGAGACCCAGTACTTC.

V is TRBV6-1 and J is TRBJ1-3, with 7 nucleotides matching TRBD1. Germline V lookup: CDR1 MNHNS, CDR2 SASEGT. CDR3 length: 14 amino acids. Germline trimming cut 7 bases from V and 3 bases from J; bases unmatched to any gene: 6. CDR3 nucleotides: TGTGCCAGCACCGCCAACAGGGGTGGAAACACCATATATTTT. It translates to CASTANRGGNTIYF.

The rearrangement uses TRBV29-1 and TRBJ2-7, with D perhaps TRBD2 (6 bases). V lost 4 bases to trimming and J lost 5 bases, with 12 bases between them. The CDR3 length is 12 residues. Germline CDR1 and CDR2: SQVTM and ANQGSEA. This chain's CDR3 is CSVGRGVHEQYF. Written as DNA, the CDR3 is TGCAGCGTTGGGAGGGGTGTCCACGAGCAGTACTTC.

DNA of the CDR3: TGTGCCAGCAGTTTTGGGGGACAGGGAAACAATGAGCAGTTCTTC. It encodes CASSFGGQGNNEQFF. The V and J genes are TRBV28 and TRBJ2-1, with 9 bases aligning to TRBD1. J lost 5 bases, V lost 3 bases, and 5 bases had no gene match. Germline CDR1 reads MDHEN; CDR2 reads SYDVKM. The CDR3 has 15 residues. Based on the CDR3 plus reference TRBV28 and TRBJ2-1, the full variable domain is DVKVTQSSRYLVKRTGEKVFLECVQDMDHENMFWYRQDPGLGLRLIYFSYDVKMKEKGDIPEGYSVSREKKERFSLILESASTNQTSMYLCASSFGGQGNNEQFFGPGTRLTVL.

This clone occurred a few times. The chain uses TRBV19 and TRBJ2-5, with 10 positions matching TRBD1. CDR3 size: 16 residues. Per germline, CDR1 LNHDA and CDR2 SQIVND (reference sequence). The J segment lost 1 base and the V segment lost 5 bases, leaving 7 bases of the junction unmatched. CDR3 region: CASSAWDRGSQETQYF. DNA for the CDR3: TGTGCCAGTAGTGCCTGGGACAGGGGAAGCCAAGAGACCCAGTACTTC.

Only a few counts were recorded for this clone. This CDR3 is also generated by other DNA sequences in the sample. This chain uses TRBV13 with TRBJ2-1; the D is unclear. This CDR3 contains 12 residues. Trimming took 2 bases from V and 3 from J, leaving 2 bases between them. Germline-derived CDR1 and CDR2 are PRHDT and FYEKMQ (reference sequence). CDR3 nucleotides: TGTGCCAGCAGCTTACTCTACAATGAGCAGTTCTTC. Amino acid sequence: CASSLLYNEQFF.

This clone was observed many times. The chain is built from TRBV4-3 and TRBJ2-7; D unclear. With 1 base removed from V and 2 bases from J, the gap between germline ends came to 12 bases. CDR3 length equals 15 residues. Per the germline V gene, CDR1 is LGHNA and CDR2 is YSLEER. The CDR3 nucleotides read TGCGCCAGCAGCCAAGGCCCCTCGGAGACCTACGAGCAGTACTTC. It translates to CASSQGPSETYEQYF.

This clone was observed a handful of times. The same CDR3 arises from other DNA sequences in this sample as well. The chain is built from TRBV28 and TRBJ2-2; 10 nucleotides line up with TRBD1. Germline V gives CDR1 MDHEN, CDR2 SYDVKM. The CDR3 totals 14 residues. Trimming took 4 bases from V and 5 from J; bases not matched to a gene: 1. The CDR3 nucleotides are TGTGCCAGCAGTTCGGGACAGGGGACCGGGGAGCTGTTTTTT. It codes for CASSSGQGTGELFF.

CDR3 DNA sequence: TGTGCCAGCAATTCATGGGAGCAGGGGGCGCTTTTGACCGGGGAGCTGTTTTTT. Its protein is CASNSWEQGALLTGELFF. The V call is TRBV7-2, the J call TRBJ2-2; 8 bases line up with TRBD1. The ends lost 7 bases at V and 5 bases at J; junction bases unmatched: 18. CDR1 and CDR2 from the germline V gene are SGHTA and FQGNSA. CDR3 length: 18 residues.

This CDR3 is CASSQVGGERSYEQYF. CDR3 nucleotide sequence: TGTGCCAGCAGCCAAGTGGGCGGGGAAAGGTCCTACGAGCAGTACTTC. The rearrangement links TRBV4-2 to TRBJ2-7; perhaps TRBD2 as D (6 bases). Germline assignment: CDR1 LGHNA and CDR2 YNFKEQ. The ends were cut back, 1 base at V and 1 base at J, with 14 bases in the middle. This CDR3 comprises 16 residues.

This clone turned up a few times. Other DNA variants within this sample encode the same CDR3. The CDR3 region has the DNA TGTGCCAGCAGCTTAGACCGGGGTACTTACAATGAGCAGTTCTTC. Its translation: CASSLDRGTYNEQFF. The chain joins TRBV7-2 to TRBJ2-1, with a possible D match to TRBD2 (5 bases). The CDR3 length is 15 residues. V dropped 1 base and J dropped 4 bases, with 11 bases sitting between them. Germline CDR1 SGHTA, CDR2 FQGNSA.

This clone showed up just a few times. The V call is TRBV5-1, the J call TRBJ2-5; 14 nucleotides line up with TRBD2. Trimming cost V 4 bases and J 4 bases; bases outside gene matches: 9. This CDR3 has 17 residues. Germline CDR1 SGHRS, CDR2 YFSETQ. The CDR3 DNA sequence: TGCGCCAGCAGCACTGGACTAGCGGGGGGCCGGGGAGAGACCCAGTACTTC. This gives the protein CASSTGLAGGRGETQYF.

This chain connects TRBV7-9 to TRBJ2-7, with 10 bases matching TRBD1. The CDR3 covers 17 residues. The V gene end was trimmed by 1 base and the J gene end by 2 bases; junction bases not matched to a gene: 8. Germline assignment: CDR1 SEHNR and CDR2 FQNEAQ (reference sequence). The CDR3 spells CASSLGWIGTGAYEQYF. The DNA of the CDR3 is TGTGCCAGCAGCTTAGGTTGGATTGGGACAGGGGCCTACGAGCAGTACTTC.

This clone was recorded a few times. The chain combines TRBV5-1 with TRBJ2-5; D perhaps matches TRBD2 (8 bases). V was trimmed by 4 bases and J by 3 bases, leaving 19 bases between them. This CDR3 has 16 residues. The germline CDR1 and CDR2 sequences are SGHRS and YFSETQ. CDR3 loop: CASSRSGGLVKETQYF. In nucleotides, the CDR3 is TGCGCCAGCAGCCGTTCAGGGGGACTAGTCAAAGAGACCCAGTACTTC.

The J gene is TRBJ2-1, the V gene TRBV27; 12 positions match TRBD2. There are 17 residues in the CDR3. J gave up 10 bases and V 2 bases, and 12 bases lay outside the gene matches. The V gene's germline CDR1 is MNHEY and CDR2 SMNVEV (reference sequence). This chain's CDR3 is CASSLPPSGRAAREQFF. CDR3 coding DNA: TGTGCCAGCAGTTTACCCCCTAGCGGGAGGGCCGCGAGGGAGCAGTTCTTC.

The rearrangement joins TRBV6-1 to TRBJ2-2; tentatively, D is TRBD2 (6 bases). V lost 0 bases to trimming and J lost 4 bases, with 12 bases between them. The germline CDR1 and CDR2 sequences are MNHNS and SASEGT. The CDR3 extends over 16 amino acids. The CDR3 nucleotides are TGTGCCAGCAGTGAAGCCCCCCGGGAGCCCACCGGGGAGCTGTTTTTT. It specifies CASSEAPREPTGELFF.

CDR3 DNA sequence: TGTGCCAGCAGTTACCAGGCTAGCGGGAGGTCTGGTGAGCAGTTCTTC. It specifies CASSYQASGRSGEQFF. The chain joins TRBV6-6 to TRBJ2-1; 11 bases match TRBD2. Germline V gene data show CDR1 as MNHNY and CDR2 as SVGAGI (reference sequence). With 2 bases clipped from V and 9 bases from J, the junction kept 9 bases outside the gene matches. This CDR3 contains 16 residues.

The V call is TRBV4-2, the J call TRBJ2-7; the match to TRBD2 covers 10 bases. Trimming at V came to 1 base and at J to 0 bases, leaving 6 bases not matched to a gene. The CDR3 has 17 residues. Looked up from germline, CDR1 is LGHNA and CDR2 is YNFKEQ. CDR3 sequence reads: CASSQGTSGTSSYEQYF. DNA of the CDR3: TGTGCCAGCAGCCAAGGTACTAGCGGGACGAGCTCCTACGAGCAGTACTTC.

A few counts support this clone. The chain uses TRBV18 and TRBJ2-1, with 15 bases aligning to TRBD2. The CDR3 extends over 18 amino acids. The V gene's germline CDR1 is KGHSH and CDR2 LQKENI. Trimming took 3 bases from V and 2 from J; bases not matched to a gene: 5. The CDR3 nucleotides are TGTGCCAGCTCACCCGAGGGACTAGCGGGGGGACCCTACAATGAGCAGTTCTTC. Amino acids: CASSPEGLAGGPYNEQFF.

This clone was picked up a small number of times. The chain's CDR3 is CASSNIALTGNTEAFF. The CDR3 coding sequence is TGTGCCAGCTCAAACATTGCCCTGACAGGAAACACTGAAGCTTTCTTT. The chain employs TRBV18 and TRBJ1-1; D might be TRBD1 (6 bases). Per the germline V gene, CDR1 is KGHSH and CDR2 is LQKENI. This CDR3 is 16 amino acids long. Trimming took 5 bases from V and 2 from J, leaving 18 bases between them.

The chain uses TRBV19 and TRBJ1-1; 9 positions agree with TRBD1. Germline V gene data show CDR1 as LNHDA and CDR2 as SQIVND (reference sequence). The V gene end was trimmed by 5 bases and the J gene end by 5 bases; junction bases not matched to a gene: 9. The CDR3 covers 15 residues. The CDR3 sequence is CASSPRGQGRTEAFF. Written as DNA, the CDR3 is TGTGCCAGTAGTCCACGAGGACAGGGGAGGACTGAAGCTTTCTTT.

The chain links TRBV7-9 to TRBJ1-1; D possibly corresponds to TRBD1 (6 bases). Germline V gives CDR1 SEHNR, CDR2 FQNEAQ (reference sequence). Trimming cost V 5 bases and J 6 bases, with 22 bases left between them. The CDR3 has 16 amino acids. The CDR3 protein is CASSRNRDNPSPEAFF. The CDR3 DNA reads TGTGCCAGCAGCCGCAACCGGGACAACCCAAGCCCTGAAGCTTTCTTT. Based on the CDR3 plus reference TRBV7-9 and TRBJ1-1, the full variable domain is DTGVSQNPRHKITKRGQNVTFRCDPISEHNRLYWYRQTLGQGPEFLTYFQNEAQLEKSRLLSDRFSAERPKGSFSTLEIQRTEQGDSAMYLCASSRNRDNPSPEAFFGQGTRLTVV.

This clone was seen only a few times. The gene calls are TRBV30 and TRBJ1-1; the D gene is possibly TRBD1 (5 bases). Between the trimmed V and J ends, which lost 4 bases and 5 bases, there was a span of 14 bases. Germline V gene data show CDR1 as GTSNPN and CDR2 as SVGIG (reference sequence). There are 13 residues in the CDR3. Written as DNA, the CDR3 is TGTGCCTGGACCCGTGATGGGGGGACTGAAGCTTTCTTT. It translates to CAWTRDGGTEAFF.

Only a few counts were recorded for this clone. The CDR3 reads CSVGGQDLSYNEQFF. The CDR3 bases are TGCAGCGTTGGGGGACAGGATCTTTCCTACAATGAGCAGTTCTTC. The chain is built from TRBV29-1 and TRBJ2-1; 8 bases line up with TRBD1. The CDR3 runs to 15 residues. V shed 4 bases and J 1 base; nucleotides not matched to a gene: 6. CDR1 is SQVTM and CDR2 is ANQGSEA in the germline V gene.

J is TRBJ2-1 and V is TRBV29-1, with 9 bases that match TRBD2. The J segment lost 4 bases and the V segment lost 7 bases, leaving 8 bases of the junction unmatched. Germline-derived CDR1 and CDR2 are SQVTM and ANQGSEA. The CDR3 consists of 14 residues. The DNA for the CDR3 is TGCAGCGCCGGAGCGGGAGGAAGGTACAATGAGCAGTTCTTC. This gives the protein CSAGAGGRYNEQFF.